This passage covers 25 T cell receptor beta chains from one sample sequenced in a study of vaccination effects on CD4 cells after COVID-19. Some clones are missing from TCRdb's copy, which holds only in-frame ones; the method was immunoSEQ multiplex PCR. Altogether about 28,000 clones are present, roughly 70% being singletons, with the ten largest covering roughly 10%. Sequencing followed a ViraFEST assay step that expanded antigen-specific CD4+ T cells with viral peptide pools. Cells that had been cultured for 10 days were the source of isolated CD4+ T cells. Participants each got two BNT162b2 or mRNA-1273 vaccine doses. Antigens of these TCRs are unknown. Sequences were derived from CD4+ T cells from PBMCs cultured with HCoV-NL63 spike peptides, sampled after COVID-19 vaccination. Source of these receptors: a human donor who received a COVID-19 vaccine.

This clone has just a few counts. The chain couples TRBV4-2 to TRBJ1-1; D gene uncertain. V lost 0 bases, J lost 7 bases, and 15 bases lay in between. Germline-derived CDR1 and CDR2 are LGHNA and YNFKEQ. This CDR3 spans 15 amino acids. The CDR3 region is CASSQDWEGLVEAFF. Here the CDR3 DNA reads TGTGCCAGCAGCCAAGATTGGGAGGGATTAGTTGAAGCTTTCTTT.

The chain joins TRBV11-3 to TRBJ2-5; D perhaps matches TRBD2 (5 bases). In germline, CDR1 is SGHNT, CDR2 YENEEA. Trimming took off 3 bases at V and 5 bases at J, with 28 bases between the two ends. The CDR3 extends over 19 amino acids. The CDR3 DNA follows: TGTGCCAGCAGCTTGTCCTTCGACACCTTTAAAGGGAGTGGGGAGACCCAGTACTTC. Translation gives CASSLSFDTFKGSGETQYF.

This clone came up once. CDR3 region: CASLVGGRFRYEQYF. The CDR3, as DNA: TGTGCCAGCCTAGTTGGGGGGCGCTTTCGTTACGAGCAGTACTTC. The V gene is TRBV6-5, the J gene TRBJ2-7; D may be TRBD1 or TRBD2 (6 bases each). Germline values: CDR1 MNHEY, CDR2 SVGAGI. The V end lost 8 bases, the J end lost 4 bases, and 21 bases lay between the germline ends. This CDR3 comprises 15 residues.

This clone was observed a handful of times. This chain uses TRBV18 with TRBJ2-7, with D tentatively TRBD2 (7 bases). The CDR3 has 15 residues. V gave up 5 bases and J gave up 2 bases, with 16 bases separating them. Germline CDR1 KGHSH, CDR2 LQKENI. CDR3 DNA sequence: TGTGCCAGCTCAGGTGGGGGGGCTGCGGCCTACGAGCAGTACTTC. This sequence encodes CASSGGGAAAYEQYF. The full variable domain, rest sourced from reference TRBV18 and TRBJ2-7, is NAGVMQNPRHLVRRRGQEARLRCSPMKGHSHVYWYRQLPEEGLKFMVYLQKENIIDESGMPKERFSAEFPKEGPSILRIQQVVRGDSAAYFCASSGGGAAAYEQYFGPGTRLTVT.

This clone turned up a few times. The chain has TRBV19 and TRBJ1-6, with 7 bases aligning to TRBD1. Trimming removed 7 bases from V and 2 bases from J; junction bases left unmatched: 8. Germline V gene data show CDR1 as LNHDA and CDR2 as SQIVND (reference sequence). This CDR3 contains 16 residues. In nucleotides, the CDR3 is TGTGCCAGTACCGCGACAGGGATCACCTATAATTCACCCCTCCACTTT. It specifies CASTATGITYNSPLHF. Looking up the rest from reference TRBV19 and TRBJ1-6 gives the full variable domain: DGGITQSPKYLFRKEGQNVTLSCEQNLNHDAMYWYRQDPGQGLRLIYYSQIVNDFQKGDIAEGYSVSREKKESFPLTVTSAQKNPTAFYLCASTATGITYNSPLHFGNGTRLTVT.

This sequence joins TRBV4-2 and TRBJ2-7, with a weak D call TRBD1 (6 bases). Trimming removed 4 bases at V and 4 bases at J, with 23 bases between. The CDR3 spans 17 residues. CDR1 LGHNA and CDR2 YNFKEQ come from the germline V gene. The CDR3 coding sequence is TGTGCCAGCAGCCGGATGGGGGCGGGCTCTGGTGGGTACGAGCAGTACTTC. Its protein is CASSRMGAGSGGYEQYF.

This clone turned up a few times. V is TRBV4-2 and J is TRBJ2-3, with D perhaps given as TRBD1 or TRBD2 (5 bases each). The germline V gene has CDR1 LGHNA and CDR2 YNFKEQ. Deletions cut 0 bases from V and 4 bases from J, with 11 bases between. The CDR3 covers 15 residues. The CDR3 region is CASSQDRQGADTQYF. The CDR3 DNA sequence: TGTGCCAGCAGCCAAGATAGGCAGGGAGCAGATACGCAGTATTTT.

Note on this clone: Other DNA sequences in the same sample also yield this CDR3. V usage is TRBV20-1 and J usage is TRBJ2-7; no clear D gene. Trimming cost V 6 bases and J 5 bases, with 11 bases left between them. Germline V lookup: CDR1 DFQATT, CDR2 SNEGSKA (reference sequence). This CDR3 region has 11 residues. CDR3 amino acids: CSALQGNEQYF. In DNA form, the CDR3 reads TGCAGTGCCCTTCAAGGGAACGAGCAGTACTTC.

This clone was observed a handful of times. The V call is TRBV19, the J call TRBJ1-5, with 7 bases that match TRBD1. Germline loops: CDR1 LNHDA, CDR2 SQIVND (reference sequence). V lost 4 bases to trimming and J lost 9 bases; unmatched junction nucleotides: 12. The CDR3 has 15 residues. This CDR3 is CASSNRGQATRPQHF. CDR3 nucleotides: TGTGCCAGTAGTAACCGAGGACAGGCAACAAGGCCCCAGCATTTT.

V gene TRBV3-1 (or the pseudogene TRBV3-2) combines with J gene TRBJ2-2, with D possibly TRBD1 on 6 matching bases. The germline gives CDR1 LGHDT, CDR2 YNNKEL (reference sequence). The CDR3 runs to 15 residues. V lost 4 bases and J 3 bases, leaving 12 bases between the germline ends. The CDR3 DNA reads as TGTGCCAGCAGCCCCGGACAGACGTACACCGGGGAGCTGTTTTTT. Translated: CASSPGQTYTGELFF.

This sequence joins TRBV7-9 and TRBJ1-4; D is perhaps TRBD1 (6 bases). The germline V gene has CDR1 SEHNR and CDR2 FQNEAQ (reference sequence). The CDR3 covers 16 residues. Trimming took off 5 bases at V and 1 base at J, with 14 bases between the two ends. The CDR3 region is CASSTGQTITNEKLFF. In DNA, the CDR3 is TGTGCCAGCAGCACAGGACAGACAATAACTAATGAAAAACTGTTTTTT.

The rearrangement uses TRBV30 and TRBJ2-3; 9 bases are a match to TRBD1. The junction had 6 bases not matched to a gene; V was cut back by 0 bases and J by 5 bases. The CDR3 consists of 15 residues. CDR1 and CDR2 from the germline V gene are GTSNPN and SVGIG (reference sequence). The DNA of the CDR3 is TGTGCCTGGAGTGTACAGGGACAGGGACTAGATACGCAGTATTTT. It encodes CAWSVQGQGLDTQYF.

This chain connects TRBV2 to TRBJ2-4; no clear D gene. The CDR3 has 14 residues. Germline V CDR1 and CDR2: SNHLY, FYNNEI. Trimming removed 6 bases from V and 3 bases from J, with 12 bases in between. In DNA, the CDR3 is TGTGCCAGCAGGTCTCGACTTGTCAAAAACATTCAGTACTTC. It encodes CASRSRLVKNIQYF.

The genes are TRBV18 and TRBJ2-7; TRBD1 matches at 8 bases. Per the germline V gene, CDR1 is KGHSH and CDR2 is LQKENI. CDR3 length: 13 amino acids. V gave up 3 bases and J gave up 7 bases; unmatched junction bases: 5. DNA for the CDR3: TGTGCCAGCTCACCCCGACAGGGGTCGGAGCAGTACTTC. Its translation: CASSPRQGSEQYF.

The V and J genes are TRBV6-5 and TRBJ1-2; D not certain. The CDR3 covers 12 residues. CDR1 MNHEY and CDR2 SVGAGI come from the germline V gene. The V end lost 5 bases, the J end lost 5 bases, and 9 bases lay between the germline ends. CDR3 nucleotides: TGTGCCAGCAGTCCCGAGGTGTATGGCTACACCTTC. This translates into CASSPEVYGYTF.

The V gene is TRBV3-1 (or the pseudogene TRBV3-2), the J gene TRBJ2-1; D gene unclear. V was shortened by 4 bases and J by 6 bases, with 13 bases between the two germline ends. Germline CDR1 LGHDT, CDR2 YNNKEL (reference sequence). This CDR3 is 14 amino acids long. CDR3 DNA sequence: TGTGCCAGCAGCCGGAGTTCCCATTTCAATGAGCAGTTCTTC. Amino acid sequence: CASSRSSHFNEQFF.

The sample holds one count of this clone. V and J are TRBV19 and TRBJ2-2, with no clear D. The CDR3 totals 15 residues. Per the germline V gene, CDR1 is LNHDA and CDR2 is SQIVND (reference sequence). Trimming pared 5 bases from V and 6 bases from J, leaving 16 bases between. The CDR3 loop reads CASSLPKPGPGELFF. CDR3 DNA: TGTGCCAGTAGTTTACCCAAGCCAGGACCCGGGGAGCTGTTTTTT.

The chain employs TRBV6-5 and TRBJ2-5, with TRBD2 as a possible D gene (6 bases). The length of the CDR3 is 15 residues. The germline CDR1 and CDR2 sequences are MNHEY and SVGAGI. V was trimmed by 7 bases and J by 4 bases, leaving 19 bases between them. The CDR3 reads CASTKDRDLTETQYF. For the CDR3, the DNA is TGTGCCAGCACAAAAGATAGGGACTTAACAGAGACCCAGTACTTC.

The rearrangement joins TRBV10-3 to TRBJ2-7; tentative D call: TRBD2 (6 bases). The germline V and J ends were trimmed by 6 bases and 7 bases, with 13 bases remaining between them. Looked up from germline, CDR1 is ENHRY and CDR2 is SYGVKD. This CDR3 contains 12 residues. The CDR3 loop reads CAIRRDSGEQYF. CDR3 bases: TGTGCCATCAGGCGGGATTCGGGGGAGCAGTACTTC.

This chain connects TRBV19 to TRBJ1-2; D may be TRBD1 (5 bases). V was clipped by 6 bases and J by 1 base, with 21 bases between them. In germline, CDR1 is LNHDA, CDR2 SQIVND (reference sequence). This CDR3 spans 17 amino acids. The CDR3 region has the DNA TGTGCCAGTAGATCGGGGCGGGAGAGGGGATTTAACTATGGCTACACCTTC. It translates to CASRSGRERGFNYGYTF. The full variable domain, with the rest looked up from reference TRBV19 and TRBJ1-2, is DGGITQSPKYLFRKEGQNVTLSCEQNLNHDAMYWYRQDPGQGLRLIYYSQIVNDFQKGDIAEGYSVSREKKESFPLTVTSAQKNPTAFYLCASRSGRERGFNYGYTFGSGTRLTVV.

The chain couples TRBV6-5 to TRBJ1-2; D is unresolved. The CDR3 is 13 amino acids. V was pared by 7 bases and J by 6 bases, with 15 bases between. Germline lookup yields CDR1 MNHEY and CDR2 SVGAGI. CDR3 sequence (DNA): TGTGCCAGCACTAAGGGAATTTTCGATGGCTACACCTTC. The encoded protein is CASTKGIFDGYTF.

V is TRBV6-5 and J is TRBJ1-4; D remains unclear. The CDR3 is 15 amino acids. The V and J ends lost 0 bases and 3 bases respectively, with 8 bases between them. Germline CDR1 is MNHEY and CDR2 is SVGAGI. This CDR3 reads CASSYSDISNEKLFF. CDR3 in DNA: TGTGCCAGCAGTTACTCCGACATCTCTAATGAAAAACTGTTTTTT.

There are a few counts of this clone. J is TRBJ2-2 and V is TRBV4-1; 7 nucleotides agree with TRBD2. The CDR3 spans 17 residues. Trimming cost V 0 bases and J 0 bases; bases outside gene matches: 4. CDR1 and CDR2 (germline): MGHRA, YSYEKL. CDR3 residues: CASSQESSGANTGELFF. In DNA form, the CDR3 reads TGCGCCAGCAGCCAAGAATCAAGCGGGGCGAACACCGGGGAGCTGTTTTTT.

The rearrangement links TRBV5-5 to TRBJ1-4; 10 bases are shared with TRBD1. Germline V lookup: CDR1 SGHKS, CDR2 YYEKEE (reference sequence). V lost 2 bases, J lost 7 bases, and 5 bases stayed unmatched. The CDR3 sequence is 15 residues long. CDR3: CASSFAGDRGEKLFF. The DNA of the CDR3 is TGTGCCAGCAGCTTCGCCGGGGACAGGGGTGAAAAACTGTTTTTT.

This sequence joins TRBV7-2 and TRBJ2-3; no reliable D call. This CDR3 is built from 15 residues. V lost 1 base and J lost 1, with 9 bases in between. Germline lookup yields CDR1 SGHTA and CDR2 FQGNSA. In DNA, the CDR3 is TGTGCCAGCAGCTTAGGCAGCTCTGGCACAGATACGCAGTATTTT. This gives the protein CASSLGSSGTDTQYF.